These 21 T cell receptor beta chains came from one sample sequenced in a study of T cells in Graves' hyperthyroidism and ophthalmopathy (dated by TCRdb to about 2019). Libraries were built with multiplex PCR. TCRdb shows the sequencer as Illumina HiSeq 2000. TCR beta CDR3 regions were amplified from RNA transcripts. For the first round of RT-PCR on the TCR CDR3, the HTBI primer set was used together with the Qiagen OneStep RT-PCR kit. The raw public data were reprocessed by TCRdb itself: fastp quality trimming at Q25, MiXCR clonotype calling, in-frame beta chains only. Identical CDR3 protein sequences are pooled into one entry, listed with their most common genes and DNA. The sample records approximately 400,000 distinct CDR3 sequences, about 13% of which are singletons. Less than 25% of the sample is held by the ten biggest clonotypes. Sequenced material: blood. These receptors all stem from a man aged 25-45 years with Graves' hyperthyroidism that later progressed to Graves' ophthalmopathy.

The chain joins TRBV28 to TRBJ2-7, with 13 bases that match TRBD2. Germline CDR1 and CDR2: MDHEN and SYDVKM. V lost 8 bases, J lost 3 bases, and 7 bases stayed unmatched. CDR3 size: 15 residues. This chain's CDR3 is CASLRLAGGFYEQYF. CDR3 in DNA: TGTGCCAGCCTGAGACTAGCGGGAGGATTCTACGAGCAGTACTTC.

The J gene is TRBJ2-7, the V gene TRBV19; 9 nucleotides agree with TRBD1. The CDR3 length is 14 residues. Trimming at V came to 4 bases and at J to 3 bases, leaving 4 bases not matched to a gene. Germline assignment: CDR1 LNHDA and CDR2 SQIVND (reference sequence). CDR3 sequence (DNA): TGTGCCAGTAGTACAACGGGACAGGGCTACGAGCAGTACTTC. Residues: CASSTTGQGYEQYF.

The V gene is TRBV15, the J gene TRBJ2-2; TRBD2 aligns across 14 bases. Germline CDR1 LNHNV, CDR2 YYDKDF (reference sequence). This CDR3 has 16 amino acids. The trim removed 4 bases at V and 6 bases at J, leaving 4 bases unmatched. In DNA form, the CDR3 reads TGTGCCACCAGCACAGCGGGACTAGCGGGGGCCGGGGAGCTGTTTTTT. This gives the protein CATSTAGLAGAGELFF. The full variable domain, with the rest looked up from reference TRBV15 and TRBJ2-2, is DAMVIQNPRYQVTQFGKPVTLSCSQTLNHNVMYWYQQKSSQAPKLLFHYYDKDFNNEADTPDNFQSRRPNTSFCFLDIRSPGLGDTAMYLCATSTAGLAGAGELFFGEGSRLTVL.

This clonotype was counted between two and nine times. The J gene is TRBJ1-3, the V gene TRBV11-2; D ambiguous. CDR3 length: 14 residues. V lost 5 bases and J 4 bases, leaving 12 bases between the germline ends. Germline V gene sequence: CDR1 SGHAT, CDR2 FQNNGV. CDR3 sequence (DNA): TGTGCCAGCAGCCCAGCGGACGGCGGAAACACCATATATTTT. Its translation is CASSPADGGNTIYF.

For this clonotype: Just one base apart from a much larger clone, this may be a read error. V and J are TRBV12-3 or TRBV12-4 and TRBJ2-3; D gene unclear. CDR3 length: 14 residues. The V and J ends lost 4 bases and 7 bases respectively, with 15 bases between them. In DNA, the CDR3 is TGTGCCAGCAGTTCAAATCCCGATCTGAATACGCAGTATTTT. This translates into CASSSNPDLNTQYF.

The chain couples TRBV10-2 to TRBJ2-5; a weak D match, TRBD2 (5 bases). The CDR3 consists of 15 residues. Germline CDR1 reads WSHSY; CDR2 reads SAAADI. V was cut by 3 bases and J by 4 bases, with 15 bases left in between. The CDR3 region is CASSDTGLDLETQYF. In DNA form, the CDR3 reads TGCGCCAGCAGTGACACCGGACTGGACCTAGAGACCCAGTACTTC.

This clonotype was picked up many times. This rearrangement joins TRBV5-1 to TRBJ2-7, with 12 bases matching TRBD1. Germline CDR1 is SGHRS and CDR2 is YFSETQ. Trimming at V came to 5 bases and at J to 5 bases, leaving 8 bases not matched to a gene. CDR3 length: 15 residues. CDR3 in DNA: TGCGCCAGCAGTATCCGGGACAGGGGGCTCGACGAGCAGTACTTC. Translating it yields CASSIRDRGLDEQYF.

This clonotype was picked up many times. DNA for the CDR3: TGCAGTGCTAGAGAAACAGGACAGCCCCAGCATTTT. Protein: CSARETGQPQHF. The J gene is TRBJ1-5, the V gene TRBV20-1, with a weak D call TRBD1 (5 bases). The CDR3 is made up of 12 amino acids. Per germline, CDR1 DFQATT and CDR2 SNEGSKA (reference sequence). Trimming took off 0 bases at V and 7 bases at J, with 7 bases between the two ends.

The rearrangement uses TRBV2 and TRBJ2-4; TRBD1 agrees at 9 bases. Germline V CDR1 and CDR2: SNHLY, FYNNEI. The CDR3 contains 17 residues. V lost 4 bases to trimming and J lost 1 base; unmatched junction nucleotides: 8. The CDR3 sequence is CASSASTGGLAKNIQYF. CDR3 DNA sequence: TGTGCCAGCAGTGCCTCGACAGGGGGTCTTGCCAAAAACATTCAGTACTTC.

This clonotype has a handful of counts. V gene TRBV5-1 combines with J gene TRBJ2-1, with 9 bases identical to TRBD2. Germline CDR1 SGHRS, CDR2 YFSETQ. The J segment lost 3 bases and the V segment lost 4 bases, leaving 11 bases of the junction unmatched. This CDR3 is built from 17 residues. Here the CDR3 DNA reads TGCGCCAGCAGCCCCGGAATAGCGGGGGCCCACTACAATGAGCAGTTCTTC. Amino acid sequence: CASSPGIAGAHYNEQFF.

This clonotype showed up many times. This chain links TRBV7-9 with TRBJ2-1; D perhaps matches TRBD2 (6 bases). The germline CDR1 and CDR2 sequences are SEHNR and FQNEAQ (reference sequence). This CDR3 has 14 amino acids. The ends were cut back, 5 bases at V and 3 bases at J, with 11 bases in the middle. The CDR3 is CASSPPGLYNEQFF. The CDR3, as DNA: TGTGCCAGCAGCCCACCGGGACTCTACAATGAGCAGTTCTTC.

This clonotype came up a few times. The chain links TRBV30 to TRBJ1-1; D is unclear. This CDR3 has 11 amino acids. CDR1 is GTSNPN and CDR2 is SVGIG in the germline V gene (reference sequence). V shed 4 bases and J shed 3 bases, with 6 bases lying between them. The CDR3 DNA is TGTGCCTGGACCCTATACACTGAAGCTTTCTTT. It codes for CAWTLYTEAFF.

This clonotype was recorded many times. The DNA of the CDR3 is TGTGCCAGCAGCCCGCGGACTAGCGGGGGGGTACTCAATGAGCAGTTCTTC. Protein sequence: CASSPRTSGGVLNEQFF. The genes are TRBV7-8 and TRBJ2-1; TRBD2 matches 15 bases. The junction had 8 bases not matched to a gene; V was cut back by 5 bases and J by 6 bases. The CDR3 sequence is 17 residues long. Germline CDR1 SGHVS, CDR2 FQNEAQ. Full variable domain (outside the CDR3, taken from reference TRBV7-8 and TRBJ2-1): GAGVSQSPRYKVAKRGQDVALRCDPISGHVSLFWYQQALGQGPEFLTYFQNEAQLDKSGLPSDRFFAERPEGSVSTLKIQRTQQEDSAVYLCASSPRTSGGVLNEQFFGPGTRLTVL.

This clonotype occurred many times. This chain links TRBV12-5 with TRBJ2-7, with D maybe TRBD2 (5 bases). Germline V gives CDR1 LGHNT, CDR2 FRNRAP. The CDR3 has 15 amino acids. V was trimmed by 3 bases and J by 0 bases, leaving 12 bases between them. The CDR3 DNA reads as TGTGCTAGTGGTTTTGGTGCGGGTAGCTCCTACGAGCAGTACTTC. Encoded protein: CASGFGAGSSYEQYF.

This clonotype was detected ten times or more. The chain links TRBV27 to TRBJ1-2; TRBD1 matches 7 bases. The CDR3 consists of 14 residues. Trimming removed 8 bases from V and 8 bases from J; junction bases left unmatched: 14. Germline values: CDR1 MNHEY, CDR2 SMNVEV (reference sequence). CDR3 sequence reads: CASGTANLRLGYTF. CDR3 bases: TGTGCCAGCGGGACAGCGAATCTACGTCTAGGCTACACCTTC.

This clonotype appeared once. The chain uses TRBV7-2 and TRBJ2-7; the match to TRBD2 covers 8 bases. There are 12 residues in the CDR3. Germline V CDR1 and CDR2: SGHTA, FQGNSA. V lost 6 bases, J lost 7 bases, and 5 bases stayed unmatched. The CDR3 sequence: CASSAAGAEQYF. The DNA for the CDR3 is TGTGCCAGCAGTGCAGCGGGGGCTGAGCAGTACTTC.

This clonotype was seen many times. CDR3 loop: CASSRVRGSGNQPQHF. CDR3 nucleotide sequence: TGTGCCAGCAGCAGGGTACGGGGAAGTGGCAATCAGCCCCAGCATTTT. The chain carries TRBV28 and TRBJ1-5; tentatively, D is TRBD1 (5 bases). The CDR3 sequence is 16 residues long. Trimming took off 6 bases at V and 2 bases at J, with 17 bases between the two ends. The V gene's germline CDR1 is MDHEN and CDR2 SYDVKM.

The sample holds many counts of this clonotype. V usage is TRBV30 and J usage is TRBJ1-1; no clear D gene. Trimming stripped 2 bases from V and 5 bases from J, with 6 bases between. This CDR3 comprises 11 residues. Germline lookup yields CDR1 GTSNPN and CDR2 SVGIG (reference sequence). Here the CDR3 reads CAWSSRTEAFF. For the CDR3, the DNA is TGTGCCTGGAGTTCGAGGACTGAAGCTTTCTTT.

The rearrangement uses TRBV3-1 and TRBJ2-1; 10 bases are a match to TRBD1. CDR3 length equals 15 residues. V was pared by 1 base and J by 6 bases, with 3 bases of the junction left unmatched. Germline V gene data show CDR1 as LGHDT and CDR2 as YNNKEL (reference sequence). The CDR3 nucleotides read TGTGCCAGCAGCCAAGGGACAGGGGGTTTCAATGAGCAGTTCTTC. Translated, it gives CASSQGTGGFNEQFF.

The table lists this clonotype with many counts. The genes are TRBV11-2 and TRBJ1-2; TRBD1 matches 9 bases. The CDR3 has 15 amino acids. Germline values: CDR1 SGHAT, CDR2 FQNNGV. Germline trimming cut 5 bases from V and 4 bases from J; bases unmatched to any gene: 8. DNA of the CDR3: TGTGCCAGCAGCCCGACAGGGGGTAGGGCCTATGGCTACACCTTC. Translation: CASSPTGGRAYGYTF.

This clonotype was recorded a few times. The rearrangement links TRBV18 to TRBJ1-6; unclear D gene. The CDR3 is 18 residues long. V dropped 3 bases and J dropped 1 base, with 16 bases sitting between them. Germline V gene sequence: CDR1 KGHSH, CDR2 LQKENI. This CDR3 is CASSPLGRRSSYNSPLHF. CDR3 bases: TGTGCCAGCTCACCCCTCGGGCGTCGTAGTTCCTATAATTCACCCCTCCACTTT.